A selection of T cell receptor beta chains follows, all from one sample in a study of shared clonotypes between healthy human individuals. TCRdb keeps only in-frame clones here, not all; method: immunoSEQ multiplex PCR. Among 2 million to 2.5 million clones listed, almost 96% were seen once. Source material: naive CD4+ T cells sorted from blood. The source of these receptors is a man aged 18-30 years in good health. Each CDR3 is given with its conserved first and last residue. Each record gives: V gene, D gene, clone size, J gene, CDR3 DNA, CDR3 protein. D genes are given only for firm matches. Some rows have no size entry. The others give once, few or many, or a class for an expanded clone.

TRBV30	NA	NA	TRBJ2-7	TGTGCCTGGGCGGGTGGGTCCTACGAGCAGTACTTC	CAWAGGSYEQYF
TRBV10-3	NA	NA	TRBJ2-7	TGTGCCATCAGATTGGACAGCTACGAGCAGTACTTC	CAIRLDSYEQYF
TRBV29-1	TRBD2	NA	TRBJ2-1	TGCGGCGTTGGAAGCGGGGGAGGCAATGAGCAGTTCTTC	CGVGSGGGNEQFF
TRBV7-3	TRBD1	NA	TRBJ2-2	TGTGCCAGCAGCCTCGACAGGGGGCTTGGCGGGGAGCTGTTTTTT	CASSLDRGLGGELFF
TRBV29-1	TRBD2	NA	TRBJ2-3	TGCAGCGTTAAACCCCAACGGACTAGCGGGGCCAGCACAGATACGCAGTATTTT	CSVKPQRTSGASTDTQYF
TRBV9	NA	NA	TRBJ1-6	TGTGCCAGCAGCGTAGAGCCGGGGGATTCACCCCTCCACTTT	CASSVEPGDSPLHF
TRBV7-2	NA	NA	TRBJ2-7	TGTGCCAGCAGCCCCCCGGAGAACCTGGGGGACGAGCAGTACTTC	CASSPPENLGDEQYF
TRBV15	NA	NA	TRBJ1-4	TGTGCCACCAGCAGAGAACCCCGACAGTCCGGGGCGGAATCGGCACTGTTTTTT	CATSREPRQSGAESALFF
TRBV4-1	NA	NA	TRBJ1-5	TGCGCCAGCAGCCAAGGCGCTGCTAGTAGCAATCAGCCCCAGCATTTT	CASSQGAASSNQPQHF
TRBV27	NA	NA	TRBJ1-4	TGTGCCAGCAGCCGGAAAGGGACACACACAGGGGAAAAACTGTTTTTT	CASSRKGTHTGEKLFF
TRBV10-3	NA	few	TRBJ1-6	TGTGCCATCAGTGAGTCTGTGGGTAATAATTCACCCCTCCACTTT	CAISESVGNNSPLHF
TRBV6-5	TRBD2	NA	TRBJ2-7	TGTGCCAGCAGTCGCGGGGGGTACTACGAGCAGTACTTC	CASSRGGYYEQYF
TRBV5-8	NA	NA	TRBJ1-2	TGTGCCAGCAGCTTGGAGGGGACCTCTAACTATGGCTACACCTTC	CASSLEGTSNYGYTF
TRBV19	NA	once	TRBJ1-6	TGTGCCAGTAGCCAGGGCATGTCACCCCTCCACTTT	CASSQGMSPLHF
TRBV6-5	TRBD1	NA	TRBJ2-7	TGTGCCAGCAGTTACTCTCGGGGACAGGCGCCCTACGAGCAGTACTTC	CASSYSRGQAPYEQYF
TRBV30	NA	NA	TRBJ1-2	TGTGCCTGGAGTGGTGGACAGCACGGGGGCTACACCTTC	CAWSGGQHGGYTF
TRBV5-1	TRBD1	NA	TRBJ1-1	TGCGCCAGCAGCCACGGACAGGGACGGTCGGAGGTCACTGAAGCTTTCTTT	CASSHGQGRSEVTEAFF
TRBV11-2	NA	NA	TRBJ2-4	TGTGCCAGCAGCTTGAGCGCCGGTGGGGGCAAAAACATTCAGTACTTC	CASSLSAGGGKNIQYF
TRBV23-1	NA	NA	TRBJ2-7	TGCGCCAGCAGTCACTCGAACCAACTATTCCGGGACGGCCGGACCTACGAGCAGTACTTC	CASSHSNQLFRDGRTYEQYF
TRBV30	NA	NA	TRBJ1-6	TGTGCCTGGAGCCCGGGGCCTGAGAATTCACCCCTCCACTTT	CAWSPGPENSPLHF
TRBV7-9	NA	once	TRBJ2-7	TGTGCCAGCAGCGCAAACCGGGACTTCCCCTACGAGCAGTACTTC	CASSANRDFPYEQYF
TRBV5-1	NA	NA	TRBJ2-5	TGCGCCAGCAGCTTGCTGGGATTCCAAGAGACCCAGTACTTC	CASSLLGFQETQYF
TRBV5-1	TRBD2	NA	TRBJ2-3	TGCGCCAGCACCCTAGCGGGGGGGCCGACAGATACGCAGTATTTT	CASTLAGGPTDTQYF
TRBV10-1	NA	NA	TRBJ1-1	TGCGCCAGCAGTGAGACTCGGACTTACCCCCATTATCGGACTGAAGCTTTCTTT	CASSETRTYPHYRTEAFF
TRBV2	NA	NA	TRBJ1-2	TGTGCCAGCAGTGATCTGGAAAACTATGGCTACACCTTC	CASSDLENYGYTF
TRBV5-4	TRBD1	NA	TRBJ1-1	TGTGCCAGCAGCAAAGGACAGGGGACGAACACTGAAGCTTTCTTT	CASSKGQGTNTEAFF
TRBV10-3	NA	NA	TRBJ2-2	TGTGCCATCACCTCAGGGAACACCGGGGAGCTGTTTTTT	CAITSGNTGELFF
TRBV5-4	NA	NA	TRBJ2-5	TGTGCCAGCAGAACCGAGGTTGGCGGGTGGGATCGTGAGACCCAGTACTTC	CASRTEVGGWDRETQYF
TRBV12-2	NA	NA	TRBJ2-3	TGTGCAAGTCGCCAATGGTCGGATACGCAGTATTTT	CASRQWSDTQYF
TRBV5-1	TRBD1	NA	TRBJ2-2	TGCGCCAGCAGCTTGCGACAGGGGGACGGGCTGTTTTTT	CASSLRQGDGLFF
TRBV19	TRBD1	NA	TRBJ1-5	TGTGCCAGTAGTCCAGGGGGTAGAAACAATCAGCCCCAGCATTTT	CASSPGGRNNQPQHF
TRBV25-1	TRBD1	once	TRBJ2-7	TGTGCCAGCAGTTTTACAGGGGGCGGGACCTACGAGCAGTACTTC	CASSFTGGGTYEQYF
TRBV6-5	NA	few	TRBJ1-1	TGTGCCAGCAGTTTCGGGCCGAACACTGAAGCTTTCTTT	CASSFGPNTEAFF
TRBV5-4	TRBD1	NA	TRBJ1-1	TGTGCCAGCAGCTTGGCCGGACAGGGTGAGACTGAAGCTTTCTTT	CASSLAGQGETEAFF
TRBV10-1	NA	NA	TRBJ1-1	TGCGCCAGCAGGGGTACAGGTCCGAACACTGAAGCTTTCTTT	CASRGTGPNTEAFF
TRBV30	NA	NA	TRBJ2-5	TGTGCCTGGAGTGTCGGTGCTAATTGGGAGACCCAGTACTTC	CAWSVGANWETQYF
TRBV7-9	NA	NA	TRBJ2-5	TGTGCCAGCAGCTCCACAGGGCCCCAAGAGACCCAGTACTTC	CASSSTGPQETQYF
TRBV7-9	NA	NA	TRBJ1-6	TGTGCCAGCAGCTCCCGGTCGGCAGGGGTCTATTCACCCCTCCACTTT	CASSSRSAGVYSPLHF
TRBV30	NA	NA	TRBJ2-7	TGTGCCTGGAGTGTCCAAATACAGGGAAACGAGCAGTACTTC	CAWSVQIQGNEQYF
TRBV27	NA	NA	TRBJ2-2	TGTGCCAGCAGTTTAGCGGGGGCCTTGAACACCGGGGAGCTGTTTTTT	CASSLAGALNTGELFF
TRBV10-3	TRBD2	NA	TRBJ2-2	TGTGCCATCAAGGGAGCGGGGGGGCCCAGCGGGGAGCTGTTTTTT	CAIKGAGGPSGELFF
TRBV6-4	TRBD1	once	TRBJ2-5	TGTGCCAGCCCATTTTTCCGGTGGGGACAGGAACAAGAGACCCAGTACTTC	CASPFFRWGQEQETQYF
TRBV10-2	NA	once	TRBJ1-6	TGCGCCAGCAGCGACACCCCTGGATGGCAGGGAAGGAATTCACCCCTCCACTTT	CASSDTPGWQGRNSPLHF
TRBV6-5	NA	NA	TRBJ1-2	TGTGCCACCAAGAAGGGTGCAGAAGCTAACTATGGCTACACCTTC	CATKKGAEANYGYTF
TRBV6-1	NA	NA	TRBJ2-7	TGTGCCAGCACCAAACAGGGAAAGCAATCCGAGCAGTACTTC	CASTKQGKQSEQYF
TRBV28	NA	NA	TRBJ1-1	TGTGCCAGCAGTTTGATCACTGAAGCTTTCTTT	CASSLITEAFF
TRBV12-5	NA	NA	TRBJ1-1	TGTGCTAGTGGTTTGGGGCAGCTGAACACTGAAGCTTTCTTT	CASGLGQLNTEAFF
TRBV18	TRBD1	NA	TRBJ2-7	TGTGCCAGCTCACCCGGGACAGACTACGAGCAGTACTTC	CASSPGTDYEQYF
TRBV9	NA	NA	TRBJ2-5	TGTGCCAGCAGCGTGACGCAGGGTTTGGAGACCCAGTACTTC	CASSVTQGLETQYF
TRBV6-1	NA	NA	TRBJ2-5	TGTGCCAGCAGTGAAGCGACTACGGGGTTTAGAGAGACCCAGTACTTC	CASSEATTGFRETQYF
TRBV6-6	NA	NA	TRBJ2-7	TGTGCCAGCAGTTACGCCAGAGACTACGAGCAGTACTTC	CASSYARDYEQYF
TRBV7-8	NA	once	TRBJ2-7	TGTGCCAGCAGCTTAAGAACTACCTACGAGCAGTACTTC	CASSLRTTYEQYF
TRBV4-1	NA	NA	TRBJ1-1	TGCGCCAGCAGCCAGCCAGATTTTTATTCCGCAGGGCTGAAGAGCACCACTGAAGCTTTCTTT	CASSQPDFYSAGLKSTTEAFF
TRBV29-1	NA	NA	TRBJ2-5	TGCAGCGCCCTCCGGCAGGGACGGGAGACCCAGTACTTC	CSALRQGRETQYF